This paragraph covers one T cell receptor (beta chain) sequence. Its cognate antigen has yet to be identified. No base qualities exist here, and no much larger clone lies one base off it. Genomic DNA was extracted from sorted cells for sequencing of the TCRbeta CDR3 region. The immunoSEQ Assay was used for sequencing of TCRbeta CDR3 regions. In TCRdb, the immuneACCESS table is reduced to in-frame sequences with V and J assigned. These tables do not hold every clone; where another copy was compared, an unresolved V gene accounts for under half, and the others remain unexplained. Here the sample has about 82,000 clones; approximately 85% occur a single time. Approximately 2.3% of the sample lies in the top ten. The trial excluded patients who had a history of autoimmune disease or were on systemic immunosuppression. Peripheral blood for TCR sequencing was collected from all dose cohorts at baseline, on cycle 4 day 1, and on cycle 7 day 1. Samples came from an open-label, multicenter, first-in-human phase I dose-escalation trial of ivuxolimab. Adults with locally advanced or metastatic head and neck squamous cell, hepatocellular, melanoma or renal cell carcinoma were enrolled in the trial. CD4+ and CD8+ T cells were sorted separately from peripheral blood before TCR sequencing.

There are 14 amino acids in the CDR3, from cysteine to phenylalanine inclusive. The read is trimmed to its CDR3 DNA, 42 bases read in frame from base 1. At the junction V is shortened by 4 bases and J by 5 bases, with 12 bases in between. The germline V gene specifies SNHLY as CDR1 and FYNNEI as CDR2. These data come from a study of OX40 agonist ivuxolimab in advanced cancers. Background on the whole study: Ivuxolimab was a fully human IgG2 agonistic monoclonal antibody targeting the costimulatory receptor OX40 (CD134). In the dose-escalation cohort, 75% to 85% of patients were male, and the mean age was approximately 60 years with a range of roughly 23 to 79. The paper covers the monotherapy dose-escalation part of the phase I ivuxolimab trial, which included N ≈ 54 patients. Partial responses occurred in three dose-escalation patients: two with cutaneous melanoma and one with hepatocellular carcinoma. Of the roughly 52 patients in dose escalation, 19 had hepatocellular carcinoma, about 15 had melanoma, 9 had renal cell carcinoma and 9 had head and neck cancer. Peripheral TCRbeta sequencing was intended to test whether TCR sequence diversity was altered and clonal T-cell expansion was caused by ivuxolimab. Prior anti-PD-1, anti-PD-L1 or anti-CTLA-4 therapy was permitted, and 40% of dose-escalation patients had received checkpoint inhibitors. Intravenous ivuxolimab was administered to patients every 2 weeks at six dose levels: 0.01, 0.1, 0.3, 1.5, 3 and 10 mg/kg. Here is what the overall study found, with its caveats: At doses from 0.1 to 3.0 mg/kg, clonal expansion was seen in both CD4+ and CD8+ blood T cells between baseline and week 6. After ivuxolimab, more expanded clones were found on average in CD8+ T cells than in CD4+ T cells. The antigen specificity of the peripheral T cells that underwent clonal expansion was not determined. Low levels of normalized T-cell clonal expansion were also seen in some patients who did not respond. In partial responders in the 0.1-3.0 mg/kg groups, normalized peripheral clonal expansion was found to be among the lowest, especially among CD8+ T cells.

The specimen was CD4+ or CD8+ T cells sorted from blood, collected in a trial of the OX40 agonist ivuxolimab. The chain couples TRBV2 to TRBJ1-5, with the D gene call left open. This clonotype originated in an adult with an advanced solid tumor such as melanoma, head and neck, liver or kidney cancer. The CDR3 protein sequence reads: CASSGPSSDQPQHF. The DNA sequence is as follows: TGTGCCAGCAGTGGGCCCTCAAGTGATCAGCCCCAGCATTTT.